The text below deals with one T cell receptor (beta chain). Trimming removed 2 bases at V and 4 bases at J, with 12 bases between. The CDR3 has 14 residues. The record originates from a study of shared T cell receptors in the human thymus. The repertoire was sequenced with immunoSEQ multiplex PCR; TCRdb's copy has only in-frame clones and lacks some. The sample records about 710,000 clones, around 87% being singletons. Another study also made use of these data, one on human thymus T cells. Per that paper: Highly overlapping thymic repertoires in unrelated individuals were reported by related research.

Specimen: thymocytes. This sequence originates from a boy younger than two with a congenital heart defect. The chain joins TRBV5-7 to TRBJ1-2, with unresolved D. TRBV5-7 is assigned to the ORF class and has an uncertain function. In DNA, the CDR3 is TGTGCCAGCAGCTTTCAGACTGATTTCTATGGCTACACCTTC. Translating it yields CASSFQTDFYGYTF.